This T cell receptor (beta chain) emerged from a study of T cell responses to AZD1222 COVID-19 vaccine. The assay was immunoSEQ multiplex PCR, and TCRdb's table has in-frame clones only and misses some. The table records about 100,000 clones, roughly 85% of them present only once. V lost 8 bases and J lost 6; bases outside the gene matches: 7. This CDR3 is built from 14 residues. CDR1 and CDR2 from the germline V gene are LNHDA and SQIVND (reference sequence). Regarding the study as a whole: Unmutated variant regions are reportedly targeted by nearly half of spike-specific TCRs.

This clone was detected a few times. Antigen: not known. This clonotype was sampled from an adult in good health. Here the sequenced sample was peripheral blood, taken on day 0 of AZD1222 vaccination. This sequence joins TRBV19 and TRBJ1-6; 7 bases are a match to TRBD1. The CDR3 nucleotides are TGTGCCAGTCAACCGGGACAGTTTAATTCACCCCTCCACTTT. Its translation is CASQPGQFNSPLHF. Combining the CDR3 with reference TRBV19 and TRBJ1-6 gives the whole variable domain DGGITQSPKYLFRKEGQNVTLSCEQNLNHDAMYWYRQDPGQGLRLIYYSQIVNDFQKGDIAEGYSVSREKKESFPLTVTSAQKNPTAFYLCASQPGQFNSPLHFGNGTRLTVT.